This entry is about one TCR beta chain. The data were taken from a study of blood T cell repertoires in COVID-19. The CDR3 totals 11 residues. Trimming pared 5 bases from V and 5 bases from J, leaving 6 bases between. CDR1 LNHNV and CDR2 YYDKDF come from the germline V gene (reference sequence). Authors' processing steps: Amplification of reference gene primers was used by the study to estimate nucleated cell counts. Sequencing used immunoSEQ multiplex PCR; TCRdb keeps in-frame clones, though not all of them. V and J calls and clone size are as listed in that table; D and trimming were resolved from the DNA. This sample has hundreds of thousands of clones, with roughly 87% found just once.

The chain joins TRBV15 to TRBJ1-1; no clear D gene. What was sequenced was peripheral blood. This receptor was obtained from a man younger than 35 with active or convalescent COVID-19. CDR3 bases: TGTGCCACCAGCTTCCGGACTGAAGCTTTCTTT. Its translation is CATSFRTEAFF. Full variable domain (missing parts from reference TRBV15 and TRBJ1-1): DAMVIQNPRYQVTQFGKPVTLSCSQTLNHNVMYWYQQKSSQAPKLLFHYYDKDFNNEADTPDNFQSRRPNTSFCFLDIRSPGLGDTAMYLCATSFRTEAFFGQGTRLTVV.